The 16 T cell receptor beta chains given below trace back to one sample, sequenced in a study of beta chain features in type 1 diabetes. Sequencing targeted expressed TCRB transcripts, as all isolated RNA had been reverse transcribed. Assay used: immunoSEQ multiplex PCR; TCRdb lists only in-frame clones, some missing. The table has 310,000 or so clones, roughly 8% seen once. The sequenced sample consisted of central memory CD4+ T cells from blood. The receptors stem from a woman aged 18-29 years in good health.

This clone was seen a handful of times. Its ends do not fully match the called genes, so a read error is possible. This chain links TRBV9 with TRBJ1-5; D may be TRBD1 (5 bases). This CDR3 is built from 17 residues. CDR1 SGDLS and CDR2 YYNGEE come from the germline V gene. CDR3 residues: CASSERVGGTFNRPQHF. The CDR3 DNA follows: TGTGCCAGCAGCGAGAGGGTCGGAGGGACCTTCAATCGGCCCCAGCATTTT.

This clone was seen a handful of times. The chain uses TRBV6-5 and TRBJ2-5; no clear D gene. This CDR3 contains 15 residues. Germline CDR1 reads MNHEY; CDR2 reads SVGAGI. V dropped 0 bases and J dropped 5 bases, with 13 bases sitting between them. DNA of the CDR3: TGTGCCAGCAGTTACTCTCGGCGGCAACCGGAGACCCAGTACTTC. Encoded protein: CASSYSRRQPETQYF.

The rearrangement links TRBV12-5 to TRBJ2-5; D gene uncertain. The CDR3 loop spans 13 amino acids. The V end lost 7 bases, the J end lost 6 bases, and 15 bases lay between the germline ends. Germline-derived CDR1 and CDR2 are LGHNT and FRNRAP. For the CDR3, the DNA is TGTGCTAGTGTTCAGGATCAAACGAAGACCCAGTACTTC. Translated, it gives CASVQDQTKTQYF.

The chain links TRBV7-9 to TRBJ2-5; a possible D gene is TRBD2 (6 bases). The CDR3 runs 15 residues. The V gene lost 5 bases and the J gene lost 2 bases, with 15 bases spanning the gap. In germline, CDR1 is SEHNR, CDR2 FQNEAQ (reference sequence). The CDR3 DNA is TGTGCCAGCAGCCTAGGGCGGGGAAGTCAAGAGACCCAGTACTTC. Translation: CASSLGRGSQETQYF.

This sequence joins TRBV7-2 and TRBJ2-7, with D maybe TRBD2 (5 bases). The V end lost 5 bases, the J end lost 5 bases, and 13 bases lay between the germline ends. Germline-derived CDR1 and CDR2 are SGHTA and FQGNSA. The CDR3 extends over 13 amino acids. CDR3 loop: CASSPRGLNEQYF. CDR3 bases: TGTGCCAGCAGCCCCCGGGGTCTCAACGAGCAGTACTTC.

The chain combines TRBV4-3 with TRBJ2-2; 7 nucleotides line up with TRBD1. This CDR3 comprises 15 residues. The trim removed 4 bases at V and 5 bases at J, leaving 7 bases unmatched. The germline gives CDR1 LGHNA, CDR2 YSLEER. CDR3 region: CASSPRQGETGELFF. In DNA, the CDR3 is TGCGCCAGCAGCCCAAGACAGGGCGAAACCGGGGAGCTGTTTTTT.

DNA of the CDR3: TGTGCCAGCAGCTTGGGTGCTGGTATCGATGAGCAGTTCTTC. It specifies CASSLGAGIDEQFF. The J gene is TRBJ2-1, the V gene TRBV5-5; D is unclear. This CDR3 is built from 14 residues. CDR1 is SGHKS, CDR2 YYEKEE, per germline (reference sequence). The V end was cut by 0 bases, the J end by 8 bases, with 12 bases between.

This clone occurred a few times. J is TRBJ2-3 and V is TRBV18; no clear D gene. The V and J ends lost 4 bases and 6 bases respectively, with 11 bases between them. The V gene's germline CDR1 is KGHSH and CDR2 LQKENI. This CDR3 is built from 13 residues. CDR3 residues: CASSRNREDTQYF. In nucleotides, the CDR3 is TGTGCCAGCTCACGAAACAGAGAGGATACGCAGTATTTT. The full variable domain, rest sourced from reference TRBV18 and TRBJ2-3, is NAGVMQNPRHLVRRRGQEARLRCSPMKGHSHVYWYRQLPEEGLKFMVYLQKENIIDESGMPKERFSAEFPKEGPSILRIQQVVRGDSAAYFCASSRNREDTQYFGPGTRLTVL.

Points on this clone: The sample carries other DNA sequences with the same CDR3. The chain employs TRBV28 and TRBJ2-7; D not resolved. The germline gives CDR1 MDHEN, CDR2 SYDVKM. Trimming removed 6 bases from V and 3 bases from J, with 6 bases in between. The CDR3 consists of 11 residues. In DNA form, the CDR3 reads TGTGCCAGCAGCCTTCGCTACGAGCAGTACTTC. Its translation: CASSLRYEQYF.

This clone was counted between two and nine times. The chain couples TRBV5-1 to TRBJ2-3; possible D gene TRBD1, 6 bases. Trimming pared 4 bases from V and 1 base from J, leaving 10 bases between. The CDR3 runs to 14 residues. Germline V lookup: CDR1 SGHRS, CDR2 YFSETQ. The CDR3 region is CASSEQGRTDTQYF. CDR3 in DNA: TGCGCCAGCAGCGAACAGGGCCGCACAGATACGCAGTATTTT.

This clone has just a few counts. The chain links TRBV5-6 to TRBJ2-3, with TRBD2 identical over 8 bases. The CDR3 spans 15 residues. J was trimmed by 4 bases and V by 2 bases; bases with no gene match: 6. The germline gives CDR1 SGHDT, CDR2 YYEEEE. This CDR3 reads CASSLAGAGADTQYF. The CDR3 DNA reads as TGTGCCAGCAGCTTAGCGGGAGCTGGCGCAGATACGCAGTATTTT.

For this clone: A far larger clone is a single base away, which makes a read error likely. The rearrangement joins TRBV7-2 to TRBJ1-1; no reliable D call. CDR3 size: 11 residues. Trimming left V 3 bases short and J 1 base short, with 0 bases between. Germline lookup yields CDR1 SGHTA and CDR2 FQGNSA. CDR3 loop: CASSLNTEAFF. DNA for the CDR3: TGTGCCAGCAGCTTGAACACTGAAGCTTTCTTT.

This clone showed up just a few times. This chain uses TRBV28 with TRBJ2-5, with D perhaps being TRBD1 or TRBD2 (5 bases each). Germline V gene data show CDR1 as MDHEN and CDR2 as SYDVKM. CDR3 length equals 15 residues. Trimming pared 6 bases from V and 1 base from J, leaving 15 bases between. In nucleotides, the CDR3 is TGTGCCAGCAGCTCGGGTGGGACGGCCCAAGAGACCCAGTACTTC. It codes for CASSSGGTAQETQYF.

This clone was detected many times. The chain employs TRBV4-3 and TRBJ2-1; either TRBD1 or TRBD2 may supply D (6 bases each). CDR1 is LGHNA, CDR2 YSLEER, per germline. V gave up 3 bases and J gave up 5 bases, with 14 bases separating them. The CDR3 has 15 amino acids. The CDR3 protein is CASSHSIGGHNEQFF. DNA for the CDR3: TGCGCCAGCAGCCATAGCATCGGGGGCCACAATGAGCAGTTCTTC.

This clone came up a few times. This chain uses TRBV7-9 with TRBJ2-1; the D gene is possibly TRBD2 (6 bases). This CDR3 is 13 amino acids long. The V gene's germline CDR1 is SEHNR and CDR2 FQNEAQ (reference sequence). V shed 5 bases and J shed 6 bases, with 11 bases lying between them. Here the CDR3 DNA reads TGTGCCAGCAGCGCCAGACTAGGCAATGAGCAGTTCTTC. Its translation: CASSARLGNEQFF.

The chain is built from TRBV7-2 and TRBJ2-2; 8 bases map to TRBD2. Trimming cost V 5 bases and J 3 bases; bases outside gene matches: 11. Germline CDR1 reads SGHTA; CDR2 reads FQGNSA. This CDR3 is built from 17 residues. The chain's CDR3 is CASSVSSGSYHTGELFF. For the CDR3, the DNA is TGTGCCAGCAGCGTGTCGAGCGGGAGCTACCACACCGGGGAGCTGTTTTTT.